What follows is one T cell receptor (beta chain) and its context. The record originates from a study of blood T cell repertoires in COVID-19. Per the original data handling: Counts of nucleated cells, estimated from reference gene primer amplification, were obtained. Using immunoSEQ multiplex PCR, the repertoire was profiled, and TCRdb retains in-frame clones only, with some absent. From that table come the V and J calls and clone size; the DNA was used to work out D and trimming. The sample carries over 250,000 clones, about 86% recorded once. The study drew participants aged about 18 to 89 years from some 23 US areas. Grouping used clinical history reported by participants in a survey and questionnaire. The V gene's germline CDR1 is MGHRA and CDR2 YSYEKL. The CDR3 has 13 amino acids. Trimming pared 0 bases from V and 6 bases from J, leaving 8 bases between.

This clonotype was sampled from a man aged 25-45 years with acute COVID-19. The chain couples TRBV4-1 to TRBJ1-1, with a possible D match to TRBD1 (5 bases). Sample: PBMCs or T cells enriched from blood (not recorded which). The CDR3 DNA sequence: TGCGCCAGCAGCCAAGACAGGGAGGCTGAAGCTTTCTTT. It codes for CASSQDREAEAFF.